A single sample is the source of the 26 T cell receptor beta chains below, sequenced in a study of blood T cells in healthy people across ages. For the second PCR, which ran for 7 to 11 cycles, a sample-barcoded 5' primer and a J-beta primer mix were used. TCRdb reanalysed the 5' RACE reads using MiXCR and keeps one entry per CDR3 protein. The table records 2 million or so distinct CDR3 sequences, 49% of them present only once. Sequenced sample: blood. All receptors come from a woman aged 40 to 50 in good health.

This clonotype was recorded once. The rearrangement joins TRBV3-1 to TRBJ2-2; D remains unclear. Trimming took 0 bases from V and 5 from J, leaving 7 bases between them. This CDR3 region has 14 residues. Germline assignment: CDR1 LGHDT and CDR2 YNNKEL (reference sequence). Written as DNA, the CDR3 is TGTGCCAGCAGCCAAGATTCGGTGACCGGGGAGCTGTTTTTT. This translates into CASSQDSVTGELFF. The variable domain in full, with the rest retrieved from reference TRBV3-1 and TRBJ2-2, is DTAVSQTPKYLVTQMGNDKSIKCEQNLGHDTMYWYKQDSKKFLKIMFSYNNKELIINETVPNRFSPKSPDKAHLNLHINSLELGDSAVYFCASSQDSVTGELFFGEGSRLTVL.

The CDR3 DNA follows: TGTGCCAGCAGCTTAGGCGGCTTAGGCATTCAGTACTTC. Translated, it gives CASSLGGLGIQYF. The chain carries TRBV7-2 and TRBJ2-4; no definite D call. CDR3 length equals 13 residues. Germline CDR1 and CDR2: SGHTA and FQGNSA. Trimming pared 1 base from V and 9 bases from J, leaving 10 bases between.

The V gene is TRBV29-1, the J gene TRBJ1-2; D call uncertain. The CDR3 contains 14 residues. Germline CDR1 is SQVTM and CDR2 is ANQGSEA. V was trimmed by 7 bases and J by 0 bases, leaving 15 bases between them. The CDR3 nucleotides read TGCAGCGCCCGAACGGACGGGACTAACTATGGCTACACCTTC. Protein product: CSARTDGTNYGYTF.

This chain's CDR3 is CASSLSFSGLYEQYF. The DNA for the CDR3 is TGTGCCAGCAGTTTATCGTTTTCCGGACTCTACGAGCAGTACTTC. The chain has TRBV27 and TRBJ2-7; possibly TRBD2 for D (5 bases). The germline V gene encodes CDR1 MNHEY and CDR2 SMNVEV (reference sequence). The CDR3 loop spans 15 amino acids. V gave up 0 bases and J gave up 3 bases, with 12 bases separating them.

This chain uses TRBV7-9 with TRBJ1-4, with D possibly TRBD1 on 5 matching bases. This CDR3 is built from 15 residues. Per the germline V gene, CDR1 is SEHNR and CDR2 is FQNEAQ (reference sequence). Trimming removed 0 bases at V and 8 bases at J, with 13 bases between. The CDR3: CASSLASGGREKLFF. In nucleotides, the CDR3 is TGTGCCAGCAGCTTAGCATCGGGGGGTCGAGAAAAACTGTTTTTT.

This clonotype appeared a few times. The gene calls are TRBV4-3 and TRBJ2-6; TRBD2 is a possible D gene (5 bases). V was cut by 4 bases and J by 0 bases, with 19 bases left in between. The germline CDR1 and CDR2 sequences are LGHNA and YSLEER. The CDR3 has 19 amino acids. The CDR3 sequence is CASSPTDGGLSSGANVLTF. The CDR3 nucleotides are TGCGCCAGCAGCCCAACCGACGGAGGTCTTAGCTCTGGGGCCAACGTCCTGACTTTC.

CDR3 bases: TGTGCCAGCAGCTGGACAGGGGCGAACGGCTACACCTTC. Amino acid sequence: CASSWTGANGYTF. The chain links TRBV5-8 to TRBJ1-2, with 9 bases fitting TRBD1. CDR3 size: 13 residues. Germline V gene data show CDR1 as SGHTS and CDR2 as YDEGEE. The V and J ends lost 3 bases and 8 bases, in that order; junction bases with no gene match: 5.

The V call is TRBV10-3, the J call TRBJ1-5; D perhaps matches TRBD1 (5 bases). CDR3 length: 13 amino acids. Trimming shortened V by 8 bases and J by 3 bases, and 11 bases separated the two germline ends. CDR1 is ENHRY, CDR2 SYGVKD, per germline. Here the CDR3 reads CAILGTDNQPQHF. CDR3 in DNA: TGTGCCATCCTGGGGACGGACAATCAGCCCCAGCATTTT.

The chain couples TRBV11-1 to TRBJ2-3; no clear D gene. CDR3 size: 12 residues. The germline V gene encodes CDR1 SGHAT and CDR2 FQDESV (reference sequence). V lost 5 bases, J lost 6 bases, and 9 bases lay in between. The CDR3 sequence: CASSQAYDTQYF. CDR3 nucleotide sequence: TGTGCCAGCAGCCAGGCCTACGATACGCAGTATTTT.

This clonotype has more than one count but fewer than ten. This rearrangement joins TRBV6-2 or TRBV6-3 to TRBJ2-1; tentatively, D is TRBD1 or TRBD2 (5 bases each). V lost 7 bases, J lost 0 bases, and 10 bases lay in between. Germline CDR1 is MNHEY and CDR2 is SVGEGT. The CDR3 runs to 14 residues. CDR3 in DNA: TGTGCCAGCAATGGGGGTAGCTCCTACAATGAGCAGTTCTTC. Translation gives CASNGGSSYNEQFF.

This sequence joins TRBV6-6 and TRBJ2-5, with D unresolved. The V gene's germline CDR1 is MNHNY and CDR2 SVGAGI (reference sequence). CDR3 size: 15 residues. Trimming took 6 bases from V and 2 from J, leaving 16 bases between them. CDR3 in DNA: TGTGCCAGCAGCTATGGACCGGCCGGACAAGAGACCCAGTACTTC. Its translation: CASSYGPAGQETQYF.

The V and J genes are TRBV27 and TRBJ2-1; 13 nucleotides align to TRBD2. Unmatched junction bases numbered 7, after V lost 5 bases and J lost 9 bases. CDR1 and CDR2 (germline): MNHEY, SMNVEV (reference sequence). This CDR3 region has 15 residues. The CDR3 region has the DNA TGTGCCAGCAGTCCGTTGACTAGCGGGGGGTGTGAGCAGTTCTTC. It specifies CASSPLTSGGCEQFF.

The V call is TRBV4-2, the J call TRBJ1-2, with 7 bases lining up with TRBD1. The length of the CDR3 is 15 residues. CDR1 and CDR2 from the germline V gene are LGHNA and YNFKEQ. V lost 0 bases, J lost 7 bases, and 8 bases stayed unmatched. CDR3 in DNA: TGTGCCAGCAGCCAAGAATCACGGGCAGGGGGTGGCTACACCTTC. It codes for CASSQESRAGGGYTF.

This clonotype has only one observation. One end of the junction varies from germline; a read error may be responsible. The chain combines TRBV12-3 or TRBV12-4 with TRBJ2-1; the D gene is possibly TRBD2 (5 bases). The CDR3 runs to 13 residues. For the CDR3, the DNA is TGTACCAGCAGTCCAACTAGCTACAATGAGCAGTTCTTC. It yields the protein CTSSPTSYNEQFF.

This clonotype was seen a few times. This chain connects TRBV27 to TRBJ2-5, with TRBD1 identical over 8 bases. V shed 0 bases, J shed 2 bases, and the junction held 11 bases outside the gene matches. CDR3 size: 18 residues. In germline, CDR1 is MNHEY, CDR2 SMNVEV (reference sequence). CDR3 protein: CASSLSGQAGSWQETQYF. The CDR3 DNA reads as TGTGCCAGCAGTTTATCGGGACAGGCTGGTTCATGGCAAGAGACCCAGTACTTC.

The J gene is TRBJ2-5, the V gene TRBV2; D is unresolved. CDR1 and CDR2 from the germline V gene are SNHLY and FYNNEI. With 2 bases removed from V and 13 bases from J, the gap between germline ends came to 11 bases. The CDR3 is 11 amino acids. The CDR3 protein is CASSERWALYF. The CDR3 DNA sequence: TGTGCCAGCAGTGAAAGGTGGGCCCTGTACTTC. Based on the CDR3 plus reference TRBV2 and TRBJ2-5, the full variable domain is EPEVTQTPSHQVTQMGQEVILRCVPISNHLYFYWYRQILGQKVEFLVSFYNNEISEKSEIFDDQFSVERPDGSNFTLKIRSTKLEDSAMYFCASSERWALYFGPGTRLLVL.

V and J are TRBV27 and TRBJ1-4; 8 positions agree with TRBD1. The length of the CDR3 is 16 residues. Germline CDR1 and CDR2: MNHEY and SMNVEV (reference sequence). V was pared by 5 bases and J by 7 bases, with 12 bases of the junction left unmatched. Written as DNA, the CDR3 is TGTGCCAGCAGTCCACCTTCTGGACAGGGAGTTGAAAAACTGTTTTTT. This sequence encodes CASSPPSGQGVEKLFF.

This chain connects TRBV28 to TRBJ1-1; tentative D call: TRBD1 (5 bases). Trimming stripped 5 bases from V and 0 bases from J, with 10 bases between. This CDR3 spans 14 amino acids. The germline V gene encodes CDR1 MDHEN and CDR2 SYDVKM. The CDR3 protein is CASSEGFMNTEAFF. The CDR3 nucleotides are TGTGCCAGCAGTGAGGGGTTTATGAACACTGAAGCTTTCTTT.

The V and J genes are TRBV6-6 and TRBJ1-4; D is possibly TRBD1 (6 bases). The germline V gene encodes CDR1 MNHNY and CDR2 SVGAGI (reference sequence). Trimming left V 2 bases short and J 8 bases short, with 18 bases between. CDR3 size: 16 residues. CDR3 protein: CASSYATQGIGEKLFF. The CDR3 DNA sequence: TGTGCCAGCAGTTACGCTACACAGGGTATAGGAGAAAAACTGTTTTTT.

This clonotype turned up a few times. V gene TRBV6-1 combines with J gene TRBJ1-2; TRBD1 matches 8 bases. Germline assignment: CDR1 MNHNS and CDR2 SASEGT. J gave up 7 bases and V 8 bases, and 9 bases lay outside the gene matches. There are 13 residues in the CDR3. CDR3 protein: CASRPDRGSGYTF. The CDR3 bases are TGTGCCAGCCGGCCCGACAGGGGTAGTGGCTACACCTTC.

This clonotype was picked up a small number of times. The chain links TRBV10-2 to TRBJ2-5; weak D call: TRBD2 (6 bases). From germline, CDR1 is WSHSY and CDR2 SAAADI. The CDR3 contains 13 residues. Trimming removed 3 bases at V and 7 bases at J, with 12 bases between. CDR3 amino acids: CASSDGGTRTQYF. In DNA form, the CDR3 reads TGCGCCAGCAGTGATGGGGGGACGAGGACCCAGTACTTC.

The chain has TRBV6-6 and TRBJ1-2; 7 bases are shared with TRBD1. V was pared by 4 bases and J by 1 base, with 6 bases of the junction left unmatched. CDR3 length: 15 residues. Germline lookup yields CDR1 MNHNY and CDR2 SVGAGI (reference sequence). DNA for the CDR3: TGTGCCAGCAGTTCCAGGGACAGTCTTAACTATGGCTACACCTTC. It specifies CASSSRDSLNYGYTF.

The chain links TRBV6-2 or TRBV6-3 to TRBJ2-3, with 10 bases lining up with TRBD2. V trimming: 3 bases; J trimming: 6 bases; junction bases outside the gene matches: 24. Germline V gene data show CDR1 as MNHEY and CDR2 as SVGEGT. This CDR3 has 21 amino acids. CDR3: CASSYSGGQYMPVSGKDTQYF. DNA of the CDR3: TGTGCCAGCAGTTATAGCGGGGGGCAATATATGCCGGTTAGCGGTAAGGATACGCAGTATTTT.

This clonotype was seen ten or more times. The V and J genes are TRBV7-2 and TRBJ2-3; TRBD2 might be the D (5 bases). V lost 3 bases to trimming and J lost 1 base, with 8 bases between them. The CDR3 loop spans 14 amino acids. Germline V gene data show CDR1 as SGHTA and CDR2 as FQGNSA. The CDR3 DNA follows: TGTGCCAGCAGCTTCGGACTTCGCACAGATACGCAGTATTTT. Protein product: CASSFGLRTDTQYF. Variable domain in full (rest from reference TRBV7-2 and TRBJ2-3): GAGVSQSPSNKVTEKGKDVELRCDPISGHTALYWYRQSLGQGLEFLIYFQGNSAPDKSGLPSDRFSAERTGGSVSTLTIQRTQQEDSAVYLCASSFGLRTDTQYFGPGTRLTVL.

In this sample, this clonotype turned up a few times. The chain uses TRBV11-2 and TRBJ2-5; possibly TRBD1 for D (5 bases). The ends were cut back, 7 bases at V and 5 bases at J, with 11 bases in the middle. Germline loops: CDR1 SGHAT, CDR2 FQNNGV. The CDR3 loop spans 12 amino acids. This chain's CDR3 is CASTLAGETQYF. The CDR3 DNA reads TGTGCCAGCACCCTTGCAGGGGAGACCCAGTACTTC. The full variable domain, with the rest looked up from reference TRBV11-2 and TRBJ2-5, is EAGVAQSPRYKIIEKRQSVAFWCNPISGHATLYWYQQILGQGPKLLIQFQNNGVVDDSQLPKDRFSAERLKGVDSTLKIQPAKLEDSAVYLCASTLAGETQYFGPGTRLLVL.

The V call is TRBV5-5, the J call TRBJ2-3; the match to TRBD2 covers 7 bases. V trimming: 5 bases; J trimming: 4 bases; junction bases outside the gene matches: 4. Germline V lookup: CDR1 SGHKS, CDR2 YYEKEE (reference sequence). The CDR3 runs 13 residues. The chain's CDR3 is CASRSGRADTQYF. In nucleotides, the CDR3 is TGTGCCAGCAGATCAGGGAGGGCAGATACGCAGTATTTT.